A single sample gave rise to the 8 T cell receptor beta chains below, sequenced in a study of shared clonotypes between healthy human individuals. The data were produced by immunoSEQ multiplex PCR, yet TCRdb's version contains in-frame clones alone and is incomplete. The sample lists a few million clones, around nine tenths occurring once. The sequencing input was naive CD4+ T cells sorted from blood. Subset defined: CD45RA+ positively selected. The receptors stem from a young man in good health.

J is TRBJ1-1 and V is TRBV2; possible D gene TRBD1, 5 bases. Germline loops: CDR1 SNHLY, CDR2 FYNNEI. The V end lost 8 bases, the J end lost 0 bases, and 16 bases lay between the germline ends. The CDR3 extends over 15 amino acids. The CDR3 nucleotides are TGTGCCAGCGATTTAGACAGTTCTATGAACACTGAAGCTTTCTTT. Amino acids: CASDLDSSMNTEAFF.

This clone was seen only once. The chain combines TRBV11-2 with TRBJ2-1; 10 positions agree with TRBD2. The CDR3 is 16 residues long. Germline V CDR1 and CDR2: SGHAT, FQNNGV. J was trimmed by 8 bases and V by 0 bases; bases with no gene match: 7. The CDR3 loop is CASSLEAGGASDEQFF. The CDR3 nucleotides are TGTGCCAGCAGCTTAGAAGCGGGGGGGGCCAGCGATGAGCAGTTCTTC.

The CDR3 DNA sequence: TGTGCCAGCAGCTGGGGACTAGCGGACAATGAGCAGTTCTTC. Translating gives CASSWGLADNEQFF. This sequence joins TRBV7-8 and TRBJ2-1; 11 bases are shared with TRBD2. This CDR3 spans 14 amino acids. Germline loops: CDR1 SGHVS, CDR2 FQNEAQ. V was pared by 4 bases and J by 5 bases, with 1 base of the junction left unmatched. Together with reference TRBV7-8 and TRBJ2-1, the CDR3 gives the full variable domain: GAGVSQSPRYKVAKRGQDVALRCDPISGHVSLFWYQQALGQGPEFLTYFQNEAQLDKSGLPSDRFFAERPEGSVSTLKIQRTQQEDSAVYLCASSWGLADNEQFFGPGTRLTVL.

Worth noting for this clone: The sample contains more than one DNA sequence encoding this CDR3. The rearrangement uses TRBV5-1 and TRBJ2-3; D is undetermined. CDR1 is SGHRS and CDR2 is YFSETQ in the germline V gene. The V end lost 8 bases, the J end lost 2 bases, and 6 bases lay between the germline ends. The CDR3 contains 11 residues. Written as DNA, the CDR3 is TGCGCCAGTTCAATCACAGATACGCAGTATTTT. Translation: CASSITDTQYF.

This rearrangement joins TRBV6-1 to TRBJ2-1; perhaps D is TRBD1 or TRBD2 (5 bases each). CDR1 is MNHNS, CDR2 SASEGT, per germline. CDR3 length: 19 amino acids. Deletions cut 0 bases from V and 0 bases from J, with 18 bases between. The CDR3 loop is CASSEALLRDPSSYNEQFF. The CDR3 DNA reads as TGTGCCAGCAGTGAAGCGCTTCTACGGGACCCGAGCTCCTACAATGAGCAGTTCTTC.

The chain combines TRBV9 with TRBJ2-5; unclear D gene. The V end was cut by 4 bases, the J end by 3 bases, with 10 bases between. Germline CDR1 SGDLS, CDR2 YYNGEE. The CDR3 has 13 residues. DNA of the CDR3: TGTGCCAGCAGCTGGGATGTAAAAGAGACCCAGTACTTC. It is translated as CASSWDVKETQYF.

The V and J genes are TRBV28 and TRBJ1-5; D may be TRBD1 (6 bases). CDR3 size: 13 residues. The V gene's germline CDR1 is MDHEN and CDR2 SYDVKM. Between the trimmed V and J ends, which lost 10 bases and 4 bases, there was a span of 14 bases. The DNA for the CDR3 is TGTGCCACCCAAGTAGGGGGGAATCAGCCCCAGCATTTT. Residues: CATQVGGNQPQHF.

This rearrangement joins TRBV6-5 to TRBJ2-3; no clear D gene. The CDR3 covers 12 residues. In germline, CDR1 is MNHEY, CDR2 SVGAGI. With 5 bases removed from V and 5 bases from J, the gap between germline ends came to 8 bases. This CDR3 is CASSTPGDTQYF. The CDR3 coding sequence is TGTGCCAGCAGTACACCGGGAGATACGCAGTATTTT.